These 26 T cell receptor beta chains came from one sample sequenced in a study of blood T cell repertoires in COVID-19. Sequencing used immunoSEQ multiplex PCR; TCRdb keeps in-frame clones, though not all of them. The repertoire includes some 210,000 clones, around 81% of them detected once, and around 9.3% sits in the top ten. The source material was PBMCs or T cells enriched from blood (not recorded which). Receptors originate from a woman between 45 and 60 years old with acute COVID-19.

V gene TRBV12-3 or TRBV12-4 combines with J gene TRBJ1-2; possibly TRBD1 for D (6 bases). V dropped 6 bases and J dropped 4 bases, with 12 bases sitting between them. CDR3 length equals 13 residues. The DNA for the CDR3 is TGTGCCAGCAGCAGACAGGCAACCTATGGCTACACCTTC. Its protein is CASSRQATYGYTF.

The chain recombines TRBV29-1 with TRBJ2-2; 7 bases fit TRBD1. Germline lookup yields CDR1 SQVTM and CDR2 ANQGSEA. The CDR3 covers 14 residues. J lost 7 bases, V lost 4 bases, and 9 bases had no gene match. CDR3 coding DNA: TGCAGCGTTGCGGGACAGTTAAAGGTCGGGGAGCTGTTTTTT. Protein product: CSVAGQLKVGELFF.

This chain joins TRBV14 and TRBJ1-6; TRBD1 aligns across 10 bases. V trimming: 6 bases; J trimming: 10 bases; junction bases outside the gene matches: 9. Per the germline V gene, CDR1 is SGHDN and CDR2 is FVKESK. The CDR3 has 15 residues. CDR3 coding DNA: TGTGCCAGCAGTGGATCTGGGACAGGGGAGTCACCCCTCCACTTT. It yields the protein CASSGSGTGESPLHF.

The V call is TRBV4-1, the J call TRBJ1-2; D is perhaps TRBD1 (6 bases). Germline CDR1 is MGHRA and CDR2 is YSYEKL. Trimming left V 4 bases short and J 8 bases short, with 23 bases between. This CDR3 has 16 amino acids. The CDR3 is CASSRSNPGESMGYTF. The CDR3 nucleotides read TGCGCCAGCAGCCGGTCTAATCCAGGGGAAAGTATGGGCTACACCTTC.

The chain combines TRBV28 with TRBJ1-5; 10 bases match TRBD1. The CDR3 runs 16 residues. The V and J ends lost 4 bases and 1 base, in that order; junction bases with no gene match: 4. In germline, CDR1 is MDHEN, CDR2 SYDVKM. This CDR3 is CASSSTGQGSNQPQHF. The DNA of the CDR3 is TGTGCCAGCAGTTCGACGGGACAGGGGAGCAATCAGCCCCAGCATTTT. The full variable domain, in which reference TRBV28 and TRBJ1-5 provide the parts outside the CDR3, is DVKVTQSSRYLVKRTGEKVFLECVQDMDHENMFWYRQDPGLGLRLIYFSYDVKMKEKGDIPEGYSVSREKKERFSLILESASTNQTSMYLCASSSTGQGSNQPQHFGDGTRLSIL.

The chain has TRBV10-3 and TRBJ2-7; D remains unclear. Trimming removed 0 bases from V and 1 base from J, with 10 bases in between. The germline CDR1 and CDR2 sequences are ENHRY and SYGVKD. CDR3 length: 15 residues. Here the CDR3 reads CAISESGGSSYEQYF. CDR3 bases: TGTGCCATCAGTGAGTCTGGCGGCAGTTCCTACGAGCAGTACTTC.

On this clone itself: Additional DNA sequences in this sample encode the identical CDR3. CDR3 in DNA: TGTGCCAGCAGCGTAGATAGCGGGAGGTACAATGAGCAGTTCTTC. It yields the protein CASSVDSGRYNEQFF. The chain couples TRBV9 to TRBJ2-1; TRBD2 matches at 10 bases. There are 15 residues in the CDR3. Germline V gene sequence: CDR1 SGDLS, CDR2 YYNGEE. V lost 0 bases, J lost 4 bases, and 1 base stayed unmatched. Full variable domain (outside the CDR3, taken from reference TRBV9 and TRBJ2-1): DSGVTQTPKHLITATGQRVTLRCSPRSGDLSVYWYQQSLDQGLQFLIQYYNGEERAKGNILERFSAQQFPDLHSELNLSSLELGDSALYFCASSVDSGRYNEQFFGPGTRLTVL.

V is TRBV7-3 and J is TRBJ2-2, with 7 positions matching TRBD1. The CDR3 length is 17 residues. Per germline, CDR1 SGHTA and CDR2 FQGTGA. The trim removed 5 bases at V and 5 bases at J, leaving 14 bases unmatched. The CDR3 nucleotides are TGTGCCAGCAGCCCCCAACCCGGACAGGTCGGAACCGGGGAGCTGTTTTTT. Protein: CASSPQPGQVGTGELFF.

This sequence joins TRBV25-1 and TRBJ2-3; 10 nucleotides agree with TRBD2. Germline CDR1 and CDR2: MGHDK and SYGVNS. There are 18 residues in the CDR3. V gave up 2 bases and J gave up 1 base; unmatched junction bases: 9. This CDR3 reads CASSETSGARPGTDTQYF. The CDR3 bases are TGTGCCAGCAGTGAAACTAGCGGGGCGAGACCTGGCACAGATACGCAGTATTTT.

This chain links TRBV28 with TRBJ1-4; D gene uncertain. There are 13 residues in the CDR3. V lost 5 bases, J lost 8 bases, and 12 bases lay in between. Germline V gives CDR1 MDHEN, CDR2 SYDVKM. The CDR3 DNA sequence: TGTGCCAGCAGTGTCTCAGTCGGGGAAAAACTGTTTTTT. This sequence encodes CASSVSVGEKLFF. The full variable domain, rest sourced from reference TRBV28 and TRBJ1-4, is DVKVTQSSRYLVKRTGEKVFLECVQDMDHENMFWYRQDPGLGLRLIYFSYDVKMKEKGDIPEGYSVSREKKERFSLILESASTNQTSMYLCASSVSVGEKLFFGSGTQLSVL.

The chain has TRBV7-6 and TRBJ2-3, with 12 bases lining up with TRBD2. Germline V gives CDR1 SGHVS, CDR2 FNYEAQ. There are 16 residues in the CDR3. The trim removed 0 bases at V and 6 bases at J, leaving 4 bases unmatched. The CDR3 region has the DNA TGTGCCAGCAGCTTAGCCCCCACTAGCGGGGGGGATACGCAGTATTTT. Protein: CASSLAPTSGGDTQYF.

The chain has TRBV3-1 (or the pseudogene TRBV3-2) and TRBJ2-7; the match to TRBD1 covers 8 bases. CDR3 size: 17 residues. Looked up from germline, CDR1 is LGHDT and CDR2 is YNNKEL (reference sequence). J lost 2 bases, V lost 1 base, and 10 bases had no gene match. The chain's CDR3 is CASSQVPAGTGPYEQYF. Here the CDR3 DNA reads TGTGCCAGCAGCCAAGTGCCGGCGGGGACAGGCCCCTACGAGCAGTACTTC.

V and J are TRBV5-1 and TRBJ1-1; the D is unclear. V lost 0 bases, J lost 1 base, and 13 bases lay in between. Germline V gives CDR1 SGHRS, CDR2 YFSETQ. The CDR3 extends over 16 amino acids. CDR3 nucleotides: TGCGCCAGCAGCTTGGACATCGGCGAGGGGAACACTGAAGCTTTCTTT. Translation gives CASSLDIGEGNTEAFF.

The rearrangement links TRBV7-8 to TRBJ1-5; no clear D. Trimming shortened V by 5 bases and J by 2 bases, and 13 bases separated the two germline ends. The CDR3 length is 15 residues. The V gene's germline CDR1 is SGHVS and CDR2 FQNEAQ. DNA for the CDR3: TGTGCCAGCAGCCCCCTCTCGTTCGGCAATCAGCCCCAGCATTTT. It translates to CASSPLSFGNQPQHF.

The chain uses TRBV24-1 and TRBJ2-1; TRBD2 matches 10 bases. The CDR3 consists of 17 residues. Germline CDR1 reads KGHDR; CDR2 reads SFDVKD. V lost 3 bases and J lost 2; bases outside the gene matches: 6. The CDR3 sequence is CATSDASGSGPYNEQFF. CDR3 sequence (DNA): TGTGCCACCAGTGATGCTAGCGGGAGTGGCCCCTACAATGAGCAGTTCTTC.

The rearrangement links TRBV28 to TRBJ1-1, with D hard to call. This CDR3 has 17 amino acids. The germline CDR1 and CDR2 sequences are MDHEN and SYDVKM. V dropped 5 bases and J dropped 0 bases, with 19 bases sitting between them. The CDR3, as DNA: TGTGCCAGCAGTCCACCCAGAGGCCGACCCATGAACACTGAAGCTTTCTTT. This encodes CASSPPRGRPMNTEAFF.

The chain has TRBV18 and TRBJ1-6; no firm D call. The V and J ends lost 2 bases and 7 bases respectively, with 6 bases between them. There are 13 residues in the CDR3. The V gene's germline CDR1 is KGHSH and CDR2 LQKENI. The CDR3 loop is CASSPVQNSPLHF. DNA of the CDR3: TGTGCCAGCTCACCAGTACAGAATTCACCCCTCCACTTT.

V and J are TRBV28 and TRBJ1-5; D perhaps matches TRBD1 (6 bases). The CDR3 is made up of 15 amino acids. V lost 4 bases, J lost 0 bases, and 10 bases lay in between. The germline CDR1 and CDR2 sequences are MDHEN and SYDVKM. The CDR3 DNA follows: TGTGCCAGCAGTTCAGGACAGTATAGCAATCAGCCCCAGCATTTT. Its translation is CASSSGQYSNQPQHF.

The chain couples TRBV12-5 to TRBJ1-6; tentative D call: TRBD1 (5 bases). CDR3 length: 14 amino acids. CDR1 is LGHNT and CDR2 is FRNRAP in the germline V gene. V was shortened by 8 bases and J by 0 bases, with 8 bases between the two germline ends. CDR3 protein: CASNQGSYNSPLHF. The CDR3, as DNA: TGTGCTAGTAATCAGGGCTCCTATAATTCACCCCTCCACTTT.

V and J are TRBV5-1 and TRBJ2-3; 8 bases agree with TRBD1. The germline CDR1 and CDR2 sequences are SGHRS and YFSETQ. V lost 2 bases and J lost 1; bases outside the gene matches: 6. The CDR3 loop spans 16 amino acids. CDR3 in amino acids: CASSLPGQAGTDTQYF. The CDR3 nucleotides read TGCGCCAGCAGCTTACCGGGACAGGCTGGCACAGATACGCAGTATTTT.

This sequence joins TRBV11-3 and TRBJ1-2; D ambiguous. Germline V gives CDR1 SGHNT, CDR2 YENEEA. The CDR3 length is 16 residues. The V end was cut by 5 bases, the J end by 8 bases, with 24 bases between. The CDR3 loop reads CASSQNTGSPQKGYTF. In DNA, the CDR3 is TGTGCCAGCAGCCAAAATACGGGATCCCCCCAGAAGGGCTACACCTTC.

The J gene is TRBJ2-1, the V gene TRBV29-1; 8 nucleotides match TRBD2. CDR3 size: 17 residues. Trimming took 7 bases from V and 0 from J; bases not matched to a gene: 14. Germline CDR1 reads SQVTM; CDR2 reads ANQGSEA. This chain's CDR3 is CSGVKIAGRNSYNEQFF. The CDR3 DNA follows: TGCAGCGGGGTGAAAATAGCGGGACGAAACTCCTACAATGAGCAGTTCTTC.

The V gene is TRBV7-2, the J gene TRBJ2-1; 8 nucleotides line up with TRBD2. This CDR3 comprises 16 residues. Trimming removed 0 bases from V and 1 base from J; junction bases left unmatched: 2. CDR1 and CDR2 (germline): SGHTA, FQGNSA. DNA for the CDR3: TGTGCCAGCAGCTTAGCCGGGACTAGTTCCTACAATGAGCAGTTCTTC. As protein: CASSLAGTSSYNEQFF.

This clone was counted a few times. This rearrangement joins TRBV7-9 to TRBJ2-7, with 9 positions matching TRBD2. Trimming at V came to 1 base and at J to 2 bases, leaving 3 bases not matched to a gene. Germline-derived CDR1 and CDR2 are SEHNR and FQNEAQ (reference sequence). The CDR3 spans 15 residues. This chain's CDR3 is CASSLEGGRAYEQYF. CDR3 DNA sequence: TGTGCCAGCAGCTTAGAGGGCGGGAGGGCCTACGAGCAGTACTTC.

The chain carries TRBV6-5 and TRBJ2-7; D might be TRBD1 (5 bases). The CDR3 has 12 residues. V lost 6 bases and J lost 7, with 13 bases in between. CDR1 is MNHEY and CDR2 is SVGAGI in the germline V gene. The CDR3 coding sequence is TGTGCCAGCAGGGACATAAGCCGGGAGCAGTACTTC. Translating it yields CASRDISREQYF.

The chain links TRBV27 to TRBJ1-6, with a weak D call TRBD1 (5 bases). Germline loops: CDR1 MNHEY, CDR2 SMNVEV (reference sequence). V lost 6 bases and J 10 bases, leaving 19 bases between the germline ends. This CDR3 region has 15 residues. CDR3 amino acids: CASSPGTTTGSPLHF. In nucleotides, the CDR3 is TGTGCCAGCAGCCCCGGGACTACAACTGGCTCACCCCTCCACTTT.